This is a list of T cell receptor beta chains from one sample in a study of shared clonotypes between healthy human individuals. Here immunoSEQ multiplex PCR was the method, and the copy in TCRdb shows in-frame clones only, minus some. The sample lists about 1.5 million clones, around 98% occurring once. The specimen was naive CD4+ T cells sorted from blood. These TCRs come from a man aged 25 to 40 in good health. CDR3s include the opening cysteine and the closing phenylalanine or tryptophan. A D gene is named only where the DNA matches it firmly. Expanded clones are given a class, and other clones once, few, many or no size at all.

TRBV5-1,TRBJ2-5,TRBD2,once,CASSLSSGASGRFGETQYF
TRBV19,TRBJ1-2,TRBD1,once,CASLGTGKRYGYTF
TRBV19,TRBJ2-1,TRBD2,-,CASRTLAGGSNEQFF
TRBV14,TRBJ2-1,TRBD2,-,CASSPTPAGGPNEQFF
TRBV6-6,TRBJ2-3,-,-,CASSRTDIKPTDTQYF
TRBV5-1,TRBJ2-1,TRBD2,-,CASSLGLAGDLYNEQFF
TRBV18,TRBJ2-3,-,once,CASSRMTEGPDTQYF
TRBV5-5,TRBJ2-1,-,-,CASSLNNSPNEQFF
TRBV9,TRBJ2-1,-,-,CASSVEGNHNEQFF
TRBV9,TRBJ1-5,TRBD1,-,CASSVEADRGPNQPQHF
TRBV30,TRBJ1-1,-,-,CAWSVGPRTPEAFF
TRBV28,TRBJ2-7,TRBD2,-,CASSYKRERSYEQYF
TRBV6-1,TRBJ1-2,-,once,CASSWTGGGYTF
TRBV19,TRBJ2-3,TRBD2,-,CASSYREVPTDTQYF
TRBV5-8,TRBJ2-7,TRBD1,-,CASSGWGQGISYEQYF
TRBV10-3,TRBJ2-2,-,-,CAISDFADTGELFF
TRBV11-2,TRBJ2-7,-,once,CASSLAESSYEQYF
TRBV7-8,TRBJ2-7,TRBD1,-,CASSKHVPTGYSYEQYF
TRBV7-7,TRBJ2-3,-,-,CASSLIGGDTQYF
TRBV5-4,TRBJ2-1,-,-,CASSLEAFHEQFF
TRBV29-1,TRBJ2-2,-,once,CSVQGNTGELFF
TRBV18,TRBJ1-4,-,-,CASSPEAGRDEKLFF
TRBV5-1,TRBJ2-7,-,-,CASSDGGWEQYF
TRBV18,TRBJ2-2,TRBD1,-,CASSARTGNTGELFF
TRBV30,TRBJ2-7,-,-,CAWTHGGNPYEQYF
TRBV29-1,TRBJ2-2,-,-,CSVAWITGELFF
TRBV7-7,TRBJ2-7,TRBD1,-,CASSLDRGPYEQYF
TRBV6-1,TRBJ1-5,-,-,CASSIGQGSEPQHF
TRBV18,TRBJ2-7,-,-,CASSPGSYEQYF
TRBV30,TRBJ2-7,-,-,CAWRLNSYEQYF
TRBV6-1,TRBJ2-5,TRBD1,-,CASSLTGGEETQYF
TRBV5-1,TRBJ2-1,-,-,CASSPGPNNEQFF
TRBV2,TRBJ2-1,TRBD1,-,CASSLTGNNEQFF
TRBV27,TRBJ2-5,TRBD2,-,CASSLRLAGLETQYF
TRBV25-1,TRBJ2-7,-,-,CASSLLGEQYF
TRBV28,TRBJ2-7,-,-,CASSPPATYEQYF
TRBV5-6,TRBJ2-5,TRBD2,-,CASSPAGGERETQYF
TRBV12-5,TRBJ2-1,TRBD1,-,CASGEGTATYNEQFF
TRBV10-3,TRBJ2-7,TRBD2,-,CAIRLAAPSYEQYF
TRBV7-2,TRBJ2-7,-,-,CASSLSVGQGSYEQYF
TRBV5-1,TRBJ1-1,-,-,CASSLTVGAQRSEAFF
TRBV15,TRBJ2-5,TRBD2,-,CATSTPWGREGETQYF
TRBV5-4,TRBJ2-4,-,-,CASSLVSGLAKNIQYF
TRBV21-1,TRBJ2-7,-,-,CASSFRPDTTYEQYF
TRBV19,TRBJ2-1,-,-,CASSIGVSRYNEQFF
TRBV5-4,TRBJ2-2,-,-,CASSAVQGRGTGELFF
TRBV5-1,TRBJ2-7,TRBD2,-,CASSLAAGVPYEQYF
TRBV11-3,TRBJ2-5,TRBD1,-,CASSLGTGHNEETQYF
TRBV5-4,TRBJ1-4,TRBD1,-,CASSFDRGSNEKLFF
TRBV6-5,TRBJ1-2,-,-,CASTETLGDYGYTF
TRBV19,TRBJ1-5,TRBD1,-,CASSKGVGTGEGQPQHF
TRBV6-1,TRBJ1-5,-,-,CASSDTRRDQPQHF
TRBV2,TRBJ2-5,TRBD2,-,CASTLKREVGGETQYF
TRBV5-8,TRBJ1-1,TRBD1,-,CASSLLRTGEAFF
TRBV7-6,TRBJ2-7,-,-,CASSLKGEQYF